What follows describes a single T cell receptor beta chain. Its antigen is currently unknown. One base away lies a much larger clone, so this may be a sequencing read error. A mixed TRB-A/B primer pool amplified rearranged TRB by multiplex touch-down PCR. TCRdb ran MiXCR on the multiplex PCR reads and lists one entry per CDR3 protein. This table holds roughly 6,300 distinct CDR3 sequences, about 26% found once. This sample is part of a study of T cell repertoires in aging, cancer and after chemotherapy. Study-level background: Six age groups, ranging from 30 or younger to 70 or older, included the donors. Patients with chronic lymphocytic leukemia were sampled before and after fludarabine- or bendamustine-based chemotherapy.

The template was genomic DNA from peripheral blood, not RNA. Overall study findings and caveats: Rebound thymic output was suggested by rising median generation probability during chemotherapy in each cancer cohort. Age-matched healthy donors had significantly more diverse, less clonal blood TCR repertoires than untreated cancer patients.

The sequence came from a human donor with a blood cancer. The donor label of this sample is uncertain. The material sequenced was blood.

The DNA for the CDR3 is TGTACCAGTAAGGGCAGGGGCGATGAGCAGTTCTTC. Amino acids: CTSKGRGDEQFF. The rearrangement links TRBV19 to TRBJ2-1; D is possibly TRBD1 (6 bases). This CDR3 has 12 residues. Germline V gives CDR1 LNHDA, CDR2 SQIVND (reference sequence).